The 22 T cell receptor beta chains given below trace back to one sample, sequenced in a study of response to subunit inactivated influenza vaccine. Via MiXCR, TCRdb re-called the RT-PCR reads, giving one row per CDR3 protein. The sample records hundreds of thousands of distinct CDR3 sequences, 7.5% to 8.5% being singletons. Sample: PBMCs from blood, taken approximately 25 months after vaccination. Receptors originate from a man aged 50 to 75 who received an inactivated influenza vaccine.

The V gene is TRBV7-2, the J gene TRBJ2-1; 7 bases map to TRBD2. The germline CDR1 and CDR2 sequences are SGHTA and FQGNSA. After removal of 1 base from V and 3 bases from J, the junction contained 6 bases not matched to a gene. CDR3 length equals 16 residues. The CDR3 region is CASSLVSSGLYNEQFF. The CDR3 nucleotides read TGTGCCAGCAGCTTAGTCTCTAGCGGCCTCTACAATGAGCAGTTCTTC.

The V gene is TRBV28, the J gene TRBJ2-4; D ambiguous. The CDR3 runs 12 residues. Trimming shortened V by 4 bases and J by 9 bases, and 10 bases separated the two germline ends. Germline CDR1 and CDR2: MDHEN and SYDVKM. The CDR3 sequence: CASSSHPGIQYF. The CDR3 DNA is TGTGCCAGCAGTTCCCACCCCGGCATTCAGTACTTC.

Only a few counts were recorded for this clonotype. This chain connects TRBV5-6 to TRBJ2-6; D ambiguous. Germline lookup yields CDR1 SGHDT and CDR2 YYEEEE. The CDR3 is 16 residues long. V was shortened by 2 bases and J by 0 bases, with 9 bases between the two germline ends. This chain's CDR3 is CASSFRGSSGANVLTF. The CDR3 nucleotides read TGTGCCAGCAGCTTTAGAGGTAGCTCTGGGGCCAACGTCCTGACTTTC.

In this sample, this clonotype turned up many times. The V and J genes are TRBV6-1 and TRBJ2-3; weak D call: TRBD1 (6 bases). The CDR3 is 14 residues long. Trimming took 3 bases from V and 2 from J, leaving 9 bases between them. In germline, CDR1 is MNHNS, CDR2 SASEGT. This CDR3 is CASSDRDNTDTQYF. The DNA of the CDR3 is TGTGCCAGCAGTGACCGGGACAACACAGATACGCAGTATTTT.

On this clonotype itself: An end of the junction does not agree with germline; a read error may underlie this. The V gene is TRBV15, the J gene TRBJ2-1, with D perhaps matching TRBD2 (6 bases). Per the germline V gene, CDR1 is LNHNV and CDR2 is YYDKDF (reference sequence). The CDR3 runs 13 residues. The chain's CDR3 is CATCRDSDNEQFF. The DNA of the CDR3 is TGTGCCACCTGCAGGGACTCTGACAATGAGCAGTTCTTC. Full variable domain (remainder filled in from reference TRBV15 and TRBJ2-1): DAMVIQNPRYQVTQFGKPVTLSCSQTLNHNVMYWYQQKSSQAPKLLFHYYDKDFNNEADTPDNFQSRRPNTSFCFLDIRSPGLGDTAMYLCATCRDSDNEQFFGPGTRLTVL.

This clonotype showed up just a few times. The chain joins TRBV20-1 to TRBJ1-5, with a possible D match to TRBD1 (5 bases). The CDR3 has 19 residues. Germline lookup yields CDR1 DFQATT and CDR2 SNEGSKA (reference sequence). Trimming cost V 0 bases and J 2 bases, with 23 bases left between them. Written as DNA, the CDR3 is TGCAGTGCTAGAGATCTCTTCCCGGACATTCTCCAGGGCAATCAGCCCCAGCATTTT. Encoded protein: CSARDLFPDILQGNQPQHF.

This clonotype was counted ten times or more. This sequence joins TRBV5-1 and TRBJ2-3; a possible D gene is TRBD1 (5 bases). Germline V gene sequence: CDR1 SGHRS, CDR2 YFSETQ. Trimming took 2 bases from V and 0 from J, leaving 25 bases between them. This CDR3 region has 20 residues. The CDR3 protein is CASSFRIMSGPTTSTDTQYF. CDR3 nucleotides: TGCGCCAGCAGCTTTCGCATCATGTCAGGGCCGACGACTAGCACAGATACGCAGTATTTT.

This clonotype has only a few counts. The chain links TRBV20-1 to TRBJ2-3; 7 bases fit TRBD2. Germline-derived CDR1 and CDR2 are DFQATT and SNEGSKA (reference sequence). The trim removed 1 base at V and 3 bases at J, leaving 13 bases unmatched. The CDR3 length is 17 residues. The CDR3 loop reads CSARGRKAGKGTDTQYF. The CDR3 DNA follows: TGCAGTGCTAGAGGCCGAAAAGCGGGAAAGGGGACAGATACGCAGTATTTT.

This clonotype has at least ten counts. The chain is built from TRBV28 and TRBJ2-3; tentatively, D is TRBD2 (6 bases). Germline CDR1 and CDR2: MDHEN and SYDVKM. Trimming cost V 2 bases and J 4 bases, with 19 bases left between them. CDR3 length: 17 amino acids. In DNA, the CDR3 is TGTGCCAGCAGTTTACTTTTCTTCCTAGCGTGGGCAGATACGCAGTATTTT. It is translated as CASSLLFFLAWADTQYF.

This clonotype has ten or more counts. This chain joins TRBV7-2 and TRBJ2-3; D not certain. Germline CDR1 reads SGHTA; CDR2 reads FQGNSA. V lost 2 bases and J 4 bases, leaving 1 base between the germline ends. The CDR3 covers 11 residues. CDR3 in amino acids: CASSLPDTQYF. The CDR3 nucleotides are TGTGCCAGCAGCTTACCAGATACGCAGTATTTT.

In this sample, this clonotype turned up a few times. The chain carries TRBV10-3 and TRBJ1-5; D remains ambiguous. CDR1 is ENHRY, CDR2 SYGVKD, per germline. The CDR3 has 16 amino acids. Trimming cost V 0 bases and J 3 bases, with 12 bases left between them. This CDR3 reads CAISESLLEINQPQHF. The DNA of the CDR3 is TGTGCCATCAGTGAGTCGTTGTTGGAGATCAATCAGCCCCAGCATTTT.

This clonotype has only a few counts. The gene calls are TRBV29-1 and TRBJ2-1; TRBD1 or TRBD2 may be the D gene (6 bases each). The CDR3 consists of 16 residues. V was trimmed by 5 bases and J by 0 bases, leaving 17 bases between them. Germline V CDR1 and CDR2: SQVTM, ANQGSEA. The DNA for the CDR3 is TGCAGCGTTTTAAGTAGGGGGGACTCCTCCTACAATGAGCAGTTCTTC. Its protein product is CSVLSRGDSSYNEQFF.

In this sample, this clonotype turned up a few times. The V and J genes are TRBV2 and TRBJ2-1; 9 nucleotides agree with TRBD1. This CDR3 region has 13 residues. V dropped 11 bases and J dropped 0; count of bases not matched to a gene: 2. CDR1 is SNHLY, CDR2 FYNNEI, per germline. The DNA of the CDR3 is TGTGCCGGACAGGGGAACTCCTACAATGAGCAGTTCTTC. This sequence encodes CAGQGNSYNEQFF.

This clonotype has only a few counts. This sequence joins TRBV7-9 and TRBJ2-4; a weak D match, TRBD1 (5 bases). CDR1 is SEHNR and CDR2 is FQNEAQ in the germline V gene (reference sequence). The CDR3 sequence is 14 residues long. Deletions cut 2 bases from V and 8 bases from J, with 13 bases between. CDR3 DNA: TGTGCCAGCAGCTTATCTGGATTAGGGGACATTCAGTACTTC. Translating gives CASSLSGLGDIQYF.

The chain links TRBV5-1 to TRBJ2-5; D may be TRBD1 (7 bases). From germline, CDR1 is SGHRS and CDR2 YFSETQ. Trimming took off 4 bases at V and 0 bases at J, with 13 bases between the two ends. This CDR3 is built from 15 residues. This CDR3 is CASSRGGTDQETQYF. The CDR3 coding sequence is TGCGCCAGCAGCCGTGGCGGGACAGACCAAGAGACCCAGTACTTC.

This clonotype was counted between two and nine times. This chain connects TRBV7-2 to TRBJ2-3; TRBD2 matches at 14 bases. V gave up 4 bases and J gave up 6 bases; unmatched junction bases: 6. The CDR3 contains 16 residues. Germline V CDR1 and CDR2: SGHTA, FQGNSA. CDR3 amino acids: CASSSGLAGGGDTQYF. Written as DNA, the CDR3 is TGTGCCAGCAGCTCTGGACTAGCGGGAGGTGGGGATACGCAGTATTTT.

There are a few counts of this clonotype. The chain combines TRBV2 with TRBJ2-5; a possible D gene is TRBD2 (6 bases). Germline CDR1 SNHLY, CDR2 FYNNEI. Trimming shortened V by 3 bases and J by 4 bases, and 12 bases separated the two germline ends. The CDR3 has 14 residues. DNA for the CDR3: TGTGCCAGCAGTGACGGGGGTGGAGGAGAGACCCAGTACTTC. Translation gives CASSDGGGGETQYF.

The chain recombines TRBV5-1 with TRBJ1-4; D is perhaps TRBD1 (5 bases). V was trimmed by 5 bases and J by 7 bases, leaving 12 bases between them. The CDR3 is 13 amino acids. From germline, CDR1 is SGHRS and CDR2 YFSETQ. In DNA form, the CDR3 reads TGCGCCAGCAGAAGTACCGGGGCTGAAAAACTGTTTTTT. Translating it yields CASRSTGAEKLFF.

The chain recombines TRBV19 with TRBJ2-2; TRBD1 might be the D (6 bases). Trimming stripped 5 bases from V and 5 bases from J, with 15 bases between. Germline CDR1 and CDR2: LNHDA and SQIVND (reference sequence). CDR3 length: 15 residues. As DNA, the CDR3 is TGTGCCAGTAGTCCCGGGAACCAGGGGACCGGGGAGCTGTTTTTT. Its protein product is CASSPGNQGTGELFF.

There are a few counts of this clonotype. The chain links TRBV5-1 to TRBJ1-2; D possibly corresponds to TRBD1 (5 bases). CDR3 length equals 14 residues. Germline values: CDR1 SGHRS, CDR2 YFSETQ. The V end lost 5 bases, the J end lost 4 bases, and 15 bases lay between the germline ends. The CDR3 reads CASSLLSGGYGYTF. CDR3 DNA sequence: TGCGCCAGCAGTTTGTTATCGGGGGGCTATGGCTACACCTTC.

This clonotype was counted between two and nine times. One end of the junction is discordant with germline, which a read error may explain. For the CDR3, the DNA is TGTGCCAGCAGTTATGACAGATCCTCCGAGCAGTACTTC. This sequence encodes CASSYDRSSEQYF. This chain uses TRBV12-3 or TRBV12-4 with TRBJ2-7; TRBD1 is a possible D gene (5 bases). CDR3 length: 13 residues.

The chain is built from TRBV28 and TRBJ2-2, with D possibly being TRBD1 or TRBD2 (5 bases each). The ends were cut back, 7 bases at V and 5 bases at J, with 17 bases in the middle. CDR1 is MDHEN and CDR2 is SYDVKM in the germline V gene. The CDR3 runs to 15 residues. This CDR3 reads CASTYGAPSTGELFF. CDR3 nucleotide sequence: TGTGCCAGCACGTACGGGGCACCGAGTACCGGGGAGCTGTTTTTT.